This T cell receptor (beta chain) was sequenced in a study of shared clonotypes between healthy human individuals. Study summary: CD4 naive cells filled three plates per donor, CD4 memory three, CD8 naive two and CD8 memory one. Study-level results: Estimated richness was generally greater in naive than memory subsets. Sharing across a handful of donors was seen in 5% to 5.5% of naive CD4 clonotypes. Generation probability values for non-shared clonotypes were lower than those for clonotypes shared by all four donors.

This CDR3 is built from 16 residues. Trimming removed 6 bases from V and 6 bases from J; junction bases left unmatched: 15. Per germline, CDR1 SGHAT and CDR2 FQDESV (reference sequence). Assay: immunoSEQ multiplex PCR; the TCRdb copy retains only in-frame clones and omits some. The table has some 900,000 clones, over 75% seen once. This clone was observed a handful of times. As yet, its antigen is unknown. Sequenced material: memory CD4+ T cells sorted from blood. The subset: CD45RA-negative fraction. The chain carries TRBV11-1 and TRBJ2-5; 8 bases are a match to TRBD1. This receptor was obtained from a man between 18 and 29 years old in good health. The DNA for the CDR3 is TGTGCCAGCAGTTTAAGGGGCGGACAGGGTTTTAAGACCCAGTACTTC. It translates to CASSLRGGQGFKTQYF.